This record concerns one TCR beta chain sequence. The table came from immunoSEQ multiplex PCR; TCRdb's copy has only in-frame clones and leaves some out. The table records approximately 87,000 clones, around 80% of them present only once. The source of the sample is a study of blood T cell repertoires in COVID-19. Study-level background: The study drew acute and convalescent COVID-19 samples from the United States, Italy and Spain.

The V end was cut by 7 bases, the J end by 4 bases, with 13 bases between. The V gene's germline CDR1 is PRHDT and CDR2 FYEKMQ (reference sequence). The CDR3 totals 13 residues. Sequenced: peripheral blood. J is TRBJ1-2 and V is TRBV13; TRBD1 is a possible D gene (6 bases). This receptor was obtained from a woman aged 80 or over with acute or convalescent COVID-19. The CDR3 here is CASTEQGFYGYTF. CDR3 DNA sequence: TGTGCCAGCACAGAACAGGGATTCTATGGCTACACCTTC. Looking up the rest from reference TRBV13 and TRBJ1-2 gives the full variable domain: AAGVIQSPRHLIKEKRETATLKCYPIPRHDTVYWYQQGPGQDPQFLISFYEKMQSDKGSIPDRFSAQQFSDYHSELNMSSLELGDSALYFCASTEQGFYGYTFGSGTRLTVV.